A single sample gave rise to the 8 T cell receptor beta chains below, sequenced in a study of cytomegalovirus exposure and HLA in healthy donors. Amplification used 60 Vbeta primers and 13 Jbeta primers. Clones were sequenced by immunoSEQ multiplex PCR, and TCRdb holds only the in-frame ones, with some missing. The sample holds about 160,000 clones; 65% to 70% are singletons and the top ten take 3.5% to 5%. Sample: PBMCs. These receptors originate from a woman in her late teens or twenties in good health and CMV-seropositive.

This clone came up a few times. As DNA, the CDR3 is TGTGCCAGCAAACTCAGGGCAGGCCGTGAAAAACTGTTTTTT. This gives the protein CASKLRAGREKLFF. The chain employs TRBV28 and TRBJ1-4, with D perhaps matching TRBD1 (5 bases). CDR1 and CDR2 from the germline V gene are MDHEN and SYDVKM. Between the trimmed V and J ends, which lost 7 bases and 7 bases, there was a span of 16 bases. The CDR3 spans 14 residues. Variable domain in full (rest from reference TRBV28 and TRBJ1-4): DVKVTQSSRYLVKRTGEKVFLECVQDMDHENMFWYRQDPGLGLRLIYFSYDVKMKEKGDIPEGYSVSREKKERFSLILESASTNQTSMYLCASKLRAGREKLFFGSGTQLSVL.

V and J are TRBV18 and TRBJ2-3, with D perhaps matching TRBD2 (6 bases). The ends were cut back, 5 bases at V and 1 base at J, with 7 bases in the middle. This CDR3 contains 13 residues. Per the germline V gene, CDR1 is KGHSH and CDR2 is LQKENI. CDR3 sequence reads: CASSGEGTDTQYF. For the CDR3, the DNA is TGTGCCAGCTCAGGGGAGGGCACAGATACGCAGTATTTT.

The chain has TRBV7-3 and TRBJ2-7, with 9 bases matching TRBD1. The CDR3 covers 16 residues. V trimming: 5 bases; J trimming: 0 bases; junction bases outside the gene matches: 8. The germline gives CDR1 SGHTA, CDR2 FQGTGA. CDR3 DNA: TGTGCCAGCAGCCCACGTGGGACAGGGAGCTCCTACGAGCAGTACTTC. Translated: CASSPRGTGSSYEQYF.

This chain uses TRBV29-1 with TRBJ1-2, with D possibly being TRBD1 (5 bases). The CDR3 has 11 amino acids. Trimming removed 3 bases from V and 7 bases from J, with 9 bases in between. The germline V gene encodes CDR1 SQVTM and CDR2 ANQGSEA. The CDR3 DNA reads TGCAGCGTTGACAGGGCAGTTGGCTACACCTTC. Encoded protein: CSVDRAVGYTF. The full variable domain, with the rest looked up from reference TRBV29-1 and TRBJ1-2, is SAVISQKPSRDICQRGTSLTIQCQVDSQVTMMFWYRQQPGQSLTLIATANQGSEATYESGFVIDKFPISRPNLTFSTLTVSNMSPEDSSIYLCSVDRAVGYTFGSGTRLTVV.

This rearrangement joins TRBV18 to TRBJ2-7, with 7 bases that match TRBD1. The CDR3 is made up of 14 amino acids. V lost 5 bases and J lost 5; bases outside the gene matches: 9. Germline V CDR1 and CDR2: KGHSH, LQKENI. The CDR3 region has the DNA TGTGCCAGCTCAGCCACAGGGGTCATGGACGAGCAGTACTTC. Translating gives CASSATGVMDEQYF.

This sequence joins TRBV5-6 and TRBJ2-1, with 12 bases that match TRBD2. From germline, CDR1 is SGHDT and CDR2 YYEEEE. This CDR3 is built from 17 residues. The V gene end was trimmed by 0 bases and the J gene end by 4 bases; junction bases not matched to a gene: 5. Written as DNA, the CDR3 is TGTGCCAGCAGCTTGGAGAGGCTAGCGGGGGGGTACAATGAGCAGTTCTTC. This gives the protein CASSLERLAGGYNEQFF.

The gene calls are TRBV28 and TRBJ1-5; D is ambiguous. Trimming shortened V by 5 bases and J by 0 bases, and 11 bases separated the two germline ends. Germline CDR1 and CDR2: MDHEN and SYDVKM. The CDR3 is 15 amino acids. The CDR3 spells CASSRTGYSNQPQHF. The CDR3 region has the DNA TGTGCCAGCAGTCGTACGGGATATAGCAATCAGCCCCAGCATTTT.

The chain joins TRBV28 to TRBJ1-5; the D gene is possibly TRBD1 (6 bases). Germline V lookup: CDR1 MDHEN, CDR2 SYDVKM. Trimming cost V 6 bases and J 1 base, with 13 bases left between them. The CDR3 covers 15 residues. The CDR3 DNA reads TGTGCCAGCAGCCGAACAGGGCCGAGCAATCAGCCCCAGCATTTT. Its translation: CASSRTGPSNQPQHF.